The T cell receptor beta chain described here comes from a study of T cells after yellow fever vaccination (dated by TCRdb to between 2018 and 2020). Describing the broader study: The SMART-Seq v4 Ultra Low Input RNA kit was used to prepare libraries from fractions with low cell numbers. To follow T-cell clones before and after both primary and booster YFV17D yellow fever vaccination, bulk TCR alpha and beta repertoires underwent longitudinal sequencing. The cohort comprised two healthy male donors, one aged 18 to 30 and one aged 30 to 39 years. Blood samples were taken at several timepoints before and after primary and secondary immunization, and bulk PBMC replicates and cell subsets were isolated. What the authors observed across the whole study: A small share of clonotypes was detected in both CD4 and CD8 compartments, with the overlap likely arising from convergent recombination. After the booster, most clones that had expanded after primary vaccination were detected again (nearly 98% of CD4 and around nine tenths of CD8), suggesting broad maintenance of memory. FACS-sorted repertoires could contain abundant contaminating clonotypes from the bulk population, so computational filtering was required. The secondary T-cell response was weaker than the primary response but faster, peaking on day 5 instead of day 15. Because the study included only two donors, the extent to which the findings can be generalized is limited.

The meaning of the sample's treatment or condition label: live attenuated yellow fever vaccine strain. PBMCs were isolated from peripheral blood using a standard Ficoll-Paque protocol. CD4 and CD8 T-cell fractions were isolated with Dynabeads CD4 and CD8 positive selection kits. TriZol was used to extract RNA from bulk PBMCs, from CD4 and CD8 fractions, and from dextramer-positive and dextramer-negative fractions. TCR cDNA was made using 5'RACE template switching, a step that added a universal primer site and unique molecular identifiers. cDNA synthesis was primed from both the TCR alpha and TCR beta constant segments. Library amplification used two PCR steps, and the second PCR step added sample barcodes and sequencing adapters. Sequencing of libraries was performed on Illumina HiSeq 2500 (2x100 bp) or NovaSeq (2x150 bp). As for how the authors treated the data: MIGEC handled demultiplexing of reads and collapsing into UMI consensus sequences, while MiXCR performed V(D)J alignment. Using edgeR on replicate PBMC samples, clonotypes were called vaccine-responding if FDR was below 0.01 and the log2 fold change was above 5 up to day 15. Bulk clonotypes were assigned CD4 or CD8 identity according to which sequenced CD4 or CD8 repertoire held them at higher abundance. TCRdb itself trimmed the public reads at Q25 with fastp, ran MiXCR and retained productive beta chains. Every CDR3 protein is listed once, alongside the most common genes and DNA of its rows. The V and J calls shown here were made by TCRdb, not taken from the authors' results. The sample includes a few hundred thousand distinct CDR3 sequences, with 10% to 15% observed a single time. The biggest ten clones account for roughly 0.5% of the sample.

In the case of this clonotype: It has no known antigen specificity. Per-base quality was not reported, and no clone a single base away is much larger than it.

This TCR derives from a young man who received the YFV17D yellow fever vaccine. Material: CD4+ T cells sorted from PBMCs, obtained 45 days after the yellow fever booster vaccination.

The DNA sequence is given as TGTGCCAGCAGCTTAATGGCAGCGGTAAACCTTCCCTACGAGCAGTACTTC. This translates into CASSLMAAVNLPYEQYF. Rearrangement joined TRBV7-2 to TRBJ2-7; 5 matching bases give a weak D call of TRBD2. From the cysteine up to the phenylalanine, the CDR3 has a length of 17 residues. The only DNA kept is the CDR3, 51 bases in frame from the first base. Via the germline V gene, CDR1 is SGHTA and CDR2 FQGNSA. The germline ends are 19 bases apart after V is trimmed by 2 bases and J by 2 bases.